This T cell receptor (beta chain) derives from a study of post-analysis software for immune sequencing data. General study results and limits: Four to six TRBV segments were more frequent in patients than controls; TRBV5-6, TRBV5-1 and TRBV20-1 belonged to this group. Significantly decreased normalized Chao1 diversity was recorded for multiple sclerosis patients relative to controls.

Regarding this clonotype: Its antigen is unknown.

Every TCR beta cDNA library bore unique molecular identifiers. Out of roughly 0.85 to 11 million T cells, some 500,000 cDNA molecules were generated. Each CDR3 protein is one row after TCRdb ran MiXCR on the PCR reads. The data hold approximately 360,000 distinct CDR3 sequences, with around 33% observed a single time. The CDR3 is 15 residues long. Germline CDR1 and CDR2: SGHAT and FQNNGV. This TCR was recovered from a girl aged 10 to 17 with multiple sclerosis. The specimen was blood. V and J are TRBV11-2 and TRBJ2-4, with D tentatively TRBD1 (5 bases). The J call could be wrong; TRBJ2-7 is a better fit for the DNA end. CDR3 in DNA: TGTGCCAGCAGCCCCCTCCAGGGCGCATTCAACGAGCAGTACTTC. Its translation is CASSPLQGAFNEQYF.